Sequencing of this T cell receptor beta chain was carried out in a study of cytomegalovirus exposure and HLA in healthy donors. Study outcomes and limitations: In a later analysis, HLA-associated beta chains showed higher expansion and lower generation probabilities than comparable chains. Despite most TCR sequences being rare, some public TCRs occurred in many donors.

The PCR made use of 60 Vbeta and 13 Jbeta primers. TCRdb's table, derived via immunoSEQ multiplex PCR, lists solely in-frame clones and lacks some. Its listing shows 90,000 to 150,000 clones. Note on this clone: Antigen specificity is unknown.

Donors were ostensibly healthy at sampling, although undocumented immune exposures were probable. There are 16 residues in the CDR3. Deletions cut 2 bases from V and 4 bases from J, with 15 bases between. Germline CDR1 MDHEN, CDR2 SYDVKM. The clonotype comes from a man between 18 and 35 years old in good health and CMV-seronegative. V gene TRBV28 combines with J gene TRBJ2-4, with D perhaps matching TRBD2 (5 bases). Sequencing used PBMCs. CDR3 sequence (DNA): TGTGCCAGCAGTTTAAGGTTCGAGGGAGTTAAAAACATTCAGTACTTC. The encoded protein is CASSLRFEGVKNIQYF.